The 9 T cell receptor beta chains listed next were all sequenced from one sample in a study of blood T cell repertoires in COVID-19. Generated by immunoSEQ multiplex PCR, the TCRdb table keeps only in-frame clones and is missing some. The profile shows around 210,000 clones, around 80% of them singletons. The sample comprised peripheral blood. Receptor source: a woman older than 75 with COVID-19, enrolled during active disease.

There are a few counts of this clone. The chain links TRBV7-8 to TRBJ1-1; 9 nucleotides agree with TRBD1. Trimming removed 5 bases from V and 5 bases from J; junction bases left unmatched: 9. The CDR3 is 15 amino acids. Germline V lookup: CDR1 SGHVS, CDR2 FQNEAQ. The CDR3 sequence is CASSRGTGRGTEAFF. CDR3 coding DNA: TGTGCCAGCAGCCGAGGGACAGGGCGGGGGACTGAAGCTTTCTTT.

The chain links TRBV6-5 to TRBJ2-3, with D perhaps matching TRBD2 (6 bases). This CDR3 contains 13 residues. Deletions cut 8 bases from V and 2 bases from J, with 11 bases between. Germline V CDR1 and CDR2: MNHEY, SVGAGI. CDR3 sequence (DNA): TGTGCCAGCCAGGCGGGGAACACAGATACGCAGTATTTT. Translated, it gives CASQAGNTDTQYF.

The chain combines TRBV19 with TRBJ1-2, with D maybe TRBD1 (6 bases). CDR1 and CDR2 (germline): LNHDA, SQIVND (reference sequence). This CDR3 is built from 15 residues. The ends were cut back, 5 bases at V and 3 bases at J, with 16 bases in the middle. The DNA of the CDR3 is TGTGCCAGTAGTCCCCGGGGCCCAGGGGACTATGGCTACACCTTC. Translating it yields CASSPRGPGDYGYTF.

The chain combines TRBV6-1 with TRBJ2-7; D is undetermined. Deletions cut 2 bases from V and 3 bases from J, with 17 bases between. CDR3 length: 16 amino acids. Looked up from germline, CDR1 is MNHNS and CDR2 is SASEGT. The CDR3 DNA reads TGTGCCAGCAGTGAATACGAGGCCGCGCGGTACTACGAGCAGTACTTC. It is translated as CASSEYEAARYYEQYF.

The chain uses TRBV28 and TRBJ2-7; possible D gene TRBD1, 6 bases. The CDR3 length is 12 residues. Germline CDR1 reads MDHEN; CDR2 reads SYDVKM. The germline V and J ends were trimmed by 6 bases and 1 base, with 7 bases remaining between them. This CDR3 is CASSTGSYEQYF. The CDR3 nucleotides are TGTGCCAGCAGCACAGGGTCCTACGAGCAGTACTTC.

Comments on this clone: The junction differs from germline at one of its ends, possibly a read error. The CDR3, as DNA: TGTGCCAGCAGACAAGCAGGGGTTGGTCAGCCCCAGCATTTT. Translating gives CASRQAGVGQPQHF. The gene calls are TRBV3-1 (or the pseudogene TRBV3-2) and TRBJ1-5, with D tentatively TRBD1 (6 bases). The CDR3 contains 14 residues. Germline V gene lookup returns CDR1 LGHDT and CDR2 YNNKEL (reference sequence).

The gene calls are TRBV24-1 and TRBJ2-5; 7 nucleotides agree with TRBD2. V trimming: 4 bases; J trimming: 5 bases; junction bases outside the gene matches: 9. Germline V lookup: CDR1 KGHDR, CDR2 SFDVKD. This CDR3 comprises 15 residues. The CDR3 DNA sequence: TGTGCCACCAGTGAACCCCGGGACGGGGGGGAGACCCAGTACTTC. Its protein is CATSEPRDGGETQYF.

The chain is built from TRBV19 and TRBJ1-1; no firm D call. Trimming removed 5 bases from V and 3 bases from J, with 10 bases in between. Germline-derived CDR1 and CDR2 are LNHDA and SQIVND (reference sequence). CDR3 length: 13 residues. In nucleotides, the CDR3 is TGTGCCAGTAGTCCTCAGGCCTACACTGAAGCTTTCTTT. Amino acids: CASSPQAYTEAFF. Combining the CDR3 with reference TRBV19 and TRBJ1-1 gives the whole variable domain DGGITQSPKYLFRKEGQNVTLSCEQNLNHDAMYWYRQDPGQGLRLIYYSQIVNDFQKGDIAEGYSVSREKKESFPLTVTSAQKNPTAFYLCASSPQAYTEAFFGQGTRLTVV.

CDR3 protein: CASSRWTGITEAFF. The CDR3 bases are TGTGCCAGCAGCCGCTGGACAGGGATCACTGAAGCTTTCTTT. The V call is TRBV11-2, the J call TRBJ1-1; 8 bases fit TRBD1. Trimming cost V 5 bases and J 4 bases; bases outside gene matches: 6. This CDR3 contains 14 residues. Germline CDR1 SGHAT, CDR2 FQNNGV.